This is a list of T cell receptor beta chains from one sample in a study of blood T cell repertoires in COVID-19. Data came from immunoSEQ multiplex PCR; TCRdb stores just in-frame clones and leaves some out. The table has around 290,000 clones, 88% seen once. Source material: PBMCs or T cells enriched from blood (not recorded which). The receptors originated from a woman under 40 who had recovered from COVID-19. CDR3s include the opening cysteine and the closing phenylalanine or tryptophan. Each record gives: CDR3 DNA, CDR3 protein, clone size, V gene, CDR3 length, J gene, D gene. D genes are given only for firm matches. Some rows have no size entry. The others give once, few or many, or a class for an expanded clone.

cdr3_nt: TGTGCCAGCAGCTTTCTCGGCGACTCTTTCACAGATACGCAGTATTTT
cdr3_aa: CASSFLGDSFTDTQYF
clone_size: .
v_call: TRBV5-4
cdr3_length: 16
j_call: TRBJ2-3
d_call: .

cdr3_nt: TGTGCCAGCACCGGACAGGGGAACACTGAAGCTTTCTTT
cdr3_aa: CASTGQGNTEAFF
clone_size: .
v_call: TRBV27
cdr3_length: 13
j_call: TRBJ1-1
d_call: TRBD1

cdr3_nt: TGTGCCAGTAGCCTAAGTTGGGGCCTGAACACTGAAGCTTTCTTT
cdr3_aa: CASSLSWGLNTEAFF
clone_size: .
v_call: TRBV19
cdr3_length: 15
j_call: TRBJ1-1
d_call: .

cdr3_nt: TGCGCCAGCAGCTTGGGGCTTAAATACGAGCAGTACTTC
cdr3_aa: CASSLGLKYEQYF
clone_size: .
v_call: TRBV5-1
cdr3_length: 13
j_call: TRBJ2-7
d_call: .

cdr3_nt: TGTGCCAGCAGTTCCCTGACAGGGGGAATTTCCGGGGAGCTGTTTTTT
cdr3_aa: CASSSLTGGISGELFF
clone_size: .
v_call: TRBV6-6
cdr3_length: 16
j_call: TRBJ2-2
d_call: TRBD1

cdr3_nt: TGTGCCAGCAGTTTAAGGGGAAGCGATGGCTACACCTTC
cdr3_aa: CASSLRGSDGYTF
clone_size: .
v_call: TRBV27
cdr3_length: 13
j_call: TRBJ1-2
d_call: .

cdr3_nt: TGTGCCAGCAGTGACAGGGTGAGCAATCAGCCCCAGCATTTT
cdr3_aa: CASSDRVSNQPQHF
clone_size: .
v_call: TRBV2
cdr3_length: 14
j_call: TRBJ1-5
d_call: .

cdr3_nt: TGTGCCAGCAGTTTGAGCAGGTACGAGCAGTACTTC
cdr3_aa: CASSLSRYEQYF
clone_size: .
v_call: TRBV7-9
cdr3_length: 12
j_call: TRBJ2-7
d_call: .

cdr3_nt: TGTGCCAGCAGCCGAAGGAGGGGGCAGGACTATGGCTACACCTTC
cdr3_aa: CASSRRRGQDYGYTF
clone_size: .
v_call: TRBV27
cdr3_length: 15
j_call: TRBJ1-2
d_call: TRBD1

cdr3_nt: TGCAGTGCTAGTCGACAGCACACAGATACGCAGTATTTT
cdr3_aa: CSASRQHTDTQYF
clone_size: .
v_call: TRBV20-1
cdr3_length: 13
j_call: TRBJ2-3
d_call: .

cdr3_nt: TGTGCCAGCAGCTTAGCGATGGCTAGCGGGCTGCAAGAGACCCAGTACTTC
cdr3_aa: CASSLAMASGLQETQYF
clone_size: .
v_call: TRBV7-8
cdr3_length: 17
j_call: TRBJ2-5
d_call: TRBD2

cdr3_nt: TGTGCCAGCTCACAGATATGGATGGACGCAGGGATTAGTTCTGGAAACACCATATATTTT
cdr3_aa: CASSQIWMDAGISSGNTIYF
clone_size: .
v_call: TRBV18
cdr3_length: 20
j_call: TRBJ1-3
d_call: .

cdr3_nt: TGCAGCATAGGACAGACTAATAACTATGGCTACACCTTC
cdr3_aa: CSIGQTNNYGYTF
clone_size: .
v_call: TRBV29-1
cdr3_length: 13
j_call: TRBJ1-2
d_call: .

cdr3_nt: TGCAGCGTTGATGGCTCGACAGATACGCAGTATTTT
cdr3_aa: CSVDGSTDTQYF
clone_size: once
v_call: TRBV29-1
cdr3_length: 12
j_call: TRBJ2-3
d_call: .

cdr3_nt: TGTGCCAGTACCAATCCCGGGACAGGGATGTATAACACTGAAGCTTTCTTT
cdr3_aa: CASTNPGTGMYNTEAFF
clone_size: .
v_call: TRBV19
cdr3_length: 17
j_call: TRBJ1-1
d_call: TRBD1

cdr3_nt: TGTGCCAGCAGCTTAGAACTGCGCTACGAGCAGTACTTC
cdr3_aa: CASSLELRYEQYF
clone_size: .
v_call: TRBV11-2
cdr3_length: 13
j_call: TRBJ2-7
d_call: .

cdr3_nt: TGCAGCGTTGAAGGAGGAGGCATAAACTATGGCTACACCTTC
cdr3_aa: CSVEGGGINYGYTF
clone_size: .
v_call: TRBV29-1
cdr3_length: 14
j_call: TRBJ1-2
d_call: .

cdr3_nt: TGTGCCATCCGTAAGGACACAAACACCGGGGAGCTGTTTTTT
cdr3_aa: CAIRKDTNTGELFF
clone_size: .
v_call: TRBV11-3
cdr3_length: 14
j_call: TRBJ2-2
d_call: .

cdr3_nt: TGCAGTGCGGCAGGGGGAGAGACCCAGTACTTC
cdr3_aa: CSAAGGETQYF
clone_size: .
v_call: TRBV20-1
cdr3_length: 11
j_call: TRBJ2-5
d_call: TRBD1

cdr3_nt: TGTGCCAGCAACCACAGCCCCCAGCATTTT
cdr3_aa: CASNHSPQHF
clone_size: .
v_call: TRBV6-5
cdr3_length: 10
j_call: TRBJ1-5
d_call: .

cdr3_nt: TGTGTCAGAAGATTCATAAGACAGGGGGCGAATGGCTACACCTTC
cdr3_aa: CVRRFIRQGANGYTF
clone_size: .
v_call: TRBV7-5
cdr3_length: 15
j_call: TRBJ1-2
d_call: .

cdr3_nt: TGTGCCAGCTCACCAAGTCGGACAACAGATACGCAGTATTTT
cdr3_aa: CASSPSRTTDTQYF
clone_size: .
v_call: TRBV18
cdr3_length: 14
j_call: TRBJ2-3
d_call: .

cdr3_nt: TGTGCCACCAGTGATTATAGCTACAATCAGCCCCAGCATTTT
cdr3_aa: CATSDYSYNQPQHF
clone_size: once
v_call: TRBV24-1
cdr3_length: 14
j_call: TRBJ1-5
d_call: .